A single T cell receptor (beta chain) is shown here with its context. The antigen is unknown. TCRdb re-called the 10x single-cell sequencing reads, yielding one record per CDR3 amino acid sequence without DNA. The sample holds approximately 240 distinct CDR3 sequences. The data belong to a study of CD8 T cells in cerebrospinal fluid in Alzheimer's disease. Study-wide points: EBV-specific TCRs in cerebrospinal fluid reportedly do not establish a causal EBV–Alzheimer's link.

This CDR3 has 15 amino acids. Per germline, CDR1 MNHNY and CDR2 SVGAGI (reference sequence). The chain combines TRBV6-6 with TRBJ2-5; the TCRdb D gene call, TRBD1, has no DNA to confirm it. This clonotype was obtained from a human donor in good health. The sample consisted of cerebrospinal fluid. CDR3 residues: CASRTPRGWGETQYF.